The sequence of this T cell receptor (beta chain) was determined in a study of cytomegalovirus exposure and HLA in healthy donors. Regarding the study as a whole: In vitro work confirmed that a few CMV-associated chains recognize CMV antigens. By a later analysis, the bulk of CMV-associated TCR beta chains appeared HLA-restricted. 87-base-pair reads could not separate some V segments, including TRBV6-2 and TRBV6-3.

To note about this clone: What it binds is unknown.

CDR3 length: 14 residues. The ends were cut back, 6 bases at V and 4 bases at J, with 15 bases in the middle. Germline V CDR1 and CDR2: SEHNR, FQNEAQ (reference sequence). 13 Jbeta primers and 60 Vbeta primers were used for the PCR. Data came from immunoSEQ multiplex PCR; TCRdb stores just in-frame clones and leaves some out. The profile covers approximately 100,000 clones, with 50% to 75% appearing a single time and about 3.9% taken by the ten largest. Healthy donors of bone marrow made up the group. This sequence joins TRBV7-9 and TRBJ1-2; no clear D gene. This TCR derives from a man younger than 40 in good health and CMV-seronegative. Input material: PBMCs. The CDR3 protein is CASRGTKKSYGYTF. The CDR3 DNA sequence: TGTGCCAGCAGAGGAACTAAGAAGAGCTATGGCTACACCTTC.